A selection of T cell receptor beta chains follows, all from one sample in a study of cytomegalovirus exposure and HLA in healthy donors. Produced via immunoSEQ multiplex PCR; TCRdb's table is partial and in-frame only. The sample includes some 90,000 clones, roughly 80% seen only once; the top ten take under 2.5%. The sample consisted of PBMCs. All receptors derive from a boy aged 5 to 17 in good health and CMV-seronegative. The CDR3 runs from the conserved cysteine through the conserved F or W. D genes are given only for firm matches. The size entry is marked missing in some rows and otherwise reads once, few, many or a size class.

few,TRBJ1-2,TRBV19,TRBD1,CASEYAGGYGYTF,TGTGCCAGCGAATATGCAGGGGGCTATGGCTACACCTTC
once,TRBJ1-6,TRBV28,NA,CASSFEANSPLHF,TGTGCCAGCAGTTTCGAGGCGAATTCACCCCTCCACTTT
once,TRBJ2-7,TRBV11-2,TRBD1,CASSERTGTGVSYEQYF,TGTGCCAGCAGCGAAAGAACCGGGACAGGGGTTTCCTACGAGCAGTACTTC
NA,TRBJ2-7,TRBV30,NA,CAWSETYEQYF,TGTGCCTGGAGCGAGACCTACGAGCAGTACTTC
NA,TRBJ1-5,TRBV30,NA,CAWSVPRGRANQPQHF,TGTGCCTGGAGTGTCCCCCGCGGCAGGGCCAATCAGCCCCAGCATTTT
once,TRBJ2-7,TRBV30,NA,CAWSGGDSVSYEQYF,TGTGCCTGGAGTGGGGGGGACAGTGTTTCCTACGAGCAGTACTTC
NA,TRBJ2-7,TRBV5-1,NA,CASQVGNEQYF,TGCGCCAGCCAGGTCGGGAACGAGCAGTACTTC
NA,TRBJ2-1,TRBV29-1,NA,CSVPLTTGTSYNEQFF,TGCAGCGTTCCCCTTACGACAGGAACCTCCTACAATGAGCAGTTCTTC
NA,TRBJ1-5,TRBV11-2,TRBD1,CASSALTGARNQPQHF,TGTGCCAGCAGCGCCTTAACAGGGGCTCGTAATCAGCCCCAGCATTTT
NA,TRBJ1-5,TRBV28,NA,CASSSGEFGNQPQHF,TGTGCCAGCAGCTCAGGGGAATTTGGCAATCAGCCCCAGCATTTT